This T cell receptor (beta chain) comes out of a study of blood T cell repertoires in COVID-19. About the study: Nucleic acid was either cDNA or gDNA, and it came from T cells, B-cell-depleted T cells, or PBMCs.

Original analysis: Counts of nucleated cells, estimated from reference gene primer amplification, were obtained. Clones were sequenced by immunoSEQ multiplex PCR, and TCRdb holds only the in-frame ones, with some missing. Clonal size and the V and J genes are those of that table, whereas D and trimming came from the DNA. The sample lists roughly 290,000 clones, 89% occurring once. Germline CDR1 and CDR2: SGHRS and YFSETQ. The CDR3 is 15 amino acids. The junction had 12 bases not matched to a gene; V was cut back by 5 bases and J by 4 bases. The chain joins TRBV5-1 to TRBJ2-7, with 7 bases matching TRBD1. The clonotype originates from a woman in her sixties with acute or convalescent COVID-19. Material for sequencing was peripheral blood. CDR3 sequence reads: CASSLTGTEKYEQYF. The DNA of the CDR3 is TGCGCCAGCAGTTTAACCGGGACAGAGAAGTACGAGCAGTACTTC.